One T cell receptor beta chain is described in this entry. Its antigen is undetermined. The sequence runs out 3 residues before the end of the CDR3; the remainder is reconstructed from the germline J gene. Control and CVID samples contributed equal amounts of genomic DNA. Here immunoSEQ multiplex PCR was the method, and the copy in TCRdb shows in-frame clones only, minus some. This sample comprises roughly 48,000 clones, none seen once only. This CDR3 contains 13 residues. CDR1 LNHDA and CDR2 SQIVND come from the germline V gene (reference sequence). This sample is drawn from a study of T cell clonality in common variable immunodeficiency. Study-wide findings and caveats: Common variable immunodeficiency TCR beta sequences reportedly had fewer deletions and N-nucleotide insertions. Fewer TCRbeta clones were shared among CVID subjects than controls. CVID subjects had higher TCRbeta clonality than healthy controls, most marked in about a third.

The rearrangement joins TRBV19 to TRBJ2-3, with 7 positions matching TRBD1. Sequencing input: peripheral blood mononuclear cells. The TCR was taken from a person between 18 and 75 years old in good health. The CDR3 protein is CASSPDRNQPQYF. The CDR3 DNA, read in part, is TGTGCCAGTAGTCCGGACAGGAATCAGCCG.